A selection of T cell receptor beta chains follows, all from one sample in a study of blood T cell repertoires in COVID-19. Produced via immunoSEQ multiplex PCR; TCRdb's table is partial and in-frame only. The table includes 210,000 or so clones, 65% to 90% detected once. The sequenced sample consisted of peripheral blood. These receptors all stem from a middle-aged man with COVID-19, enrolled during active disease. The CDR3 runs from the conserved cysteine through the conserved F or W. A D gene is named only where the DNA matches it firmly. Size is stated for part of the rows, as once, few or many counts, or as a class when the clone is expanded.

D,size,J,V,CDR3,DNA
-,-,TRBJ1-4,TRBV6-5,CASSYSGSSVKLFF,TGTGCCAGCAGTTACTCTGGCTCCTCCGTTAAACTGTTTTTT
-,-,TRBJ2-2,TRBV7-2,CASSLAAGAGTGELFF,TGTGCCAGCAGCTTAGCTGCGGGGGCCGGCACCGGGGAGCTGTTTTTT
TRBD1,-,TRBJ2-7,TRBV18,CASSANSGQESVQYF,TGTGCCAGCTCAGCCAACTCGGGACAGGAGTCAGTGCAGTACTTC
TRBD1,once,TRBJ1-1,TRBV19,CASSIGRDRGLATEAFF,TGTGCCAGTAGTATAGGGAGGGACAGGGGGCTGGCCACTGAAGCTTTCTTT
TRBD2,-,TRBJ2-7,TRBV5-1,CASSLDGLAGGTSYEQYF,TGCGCCAGCAGCTTGGACGGACTAGCGGGGGGGACATCCTACGAGCAGTACTTC
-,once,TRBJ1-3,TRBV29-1,CSVVPISGNTIYF,TGCAGCGTTGTCCCAATCTCTGGAAACACCATATATTTT
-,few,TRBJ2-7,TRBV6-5,CASSSSVSYEQYF,TGTGCCAGCAGTTCTAGCGTTTCCTACGAGCAGTACTTC
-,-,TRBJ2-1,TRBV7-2,CASSPLRGALYNEQFF,TGTGCCAGCAGCCCGCTAAGGGGCGCCTTATACAATGAGCAGTTCTTC
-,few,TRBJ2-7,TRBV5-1,CASSRIIQGGFHEQYF,TGCGCCAGCAGCCGTATAATACAGGGCGGGTTCCACGAGCAGTACTTC
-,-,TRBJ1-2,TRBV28,CASSRQALLGYTF,TGTGCCAGCAGTAGACAGGCCCTTCTAGGCTACACCTTC
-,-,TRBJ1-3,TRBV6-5,CASSFQGGSGNTIYF,TGTGCCAGCAGTTTCCAGGGAGGCTCTGGAAACACCATATATTTT
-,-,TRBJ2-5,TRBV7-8,CASSLGAQETQYF,TGTGCCAGCAGCTTAGGCGCCCAAGAGACCCAGTACTTC
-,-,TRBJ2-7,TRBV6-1,CASSEYRARGEQYF,TGTGCCAGCAGTGAGTACAGGGCACGAGGAGAGCAGTACTTC
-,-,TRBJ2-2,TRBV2,CASSPTAGELFF,TGTGCCAGCAGTCCAACGGCCGGGGAGCTGTTTTTT
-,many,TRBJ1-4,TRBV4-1,CASSQDRSGVNEKLFF,TGCGCCAGCAGCCAAGATCGATCAGGGGTAAATGAAAAACTGTTTTTT
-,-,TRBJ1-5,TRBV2,CASSDRGQPQHF,TGTGCCAGCAGTGATAGGGGGCAGCCCCAGCATTTT
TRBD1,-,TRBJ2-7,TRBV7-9,CASSYTGTGKAEQYF,TGTGCCAGCAGCTACACCGGGACAGGGAAGGCCGAGCAGTACTTC
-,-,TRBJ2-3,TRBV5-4,CASSWGGATDTQYF,TGTGCCAGCAGCTGGGGGGGCGCGACAGATACGCAGTATTTT
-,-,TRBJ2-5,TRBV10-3,CATTDKNSETQYF,TGTGCCACTACCGACAAGAACTCGGAGACCCAGTACTTC
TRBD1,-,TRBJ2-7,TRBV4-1,CASSQTGQSSYEQYF,TGCGCCAGCAGCCAGACGGGACAGAGCTCCTACGAGCAGTACTTC
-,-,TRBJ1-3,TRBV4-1,CASSQGSATGRSGNTIYF,TGCGCCAGCAGCCAAGGCTCCGCTACAGGGCGATCGGGAAACACCATATATTTT
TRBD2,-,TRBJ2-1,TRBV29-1,CSAGTSGGTSYNEQFF,TGCAGCGCAGGGACTAGCGGGGGCACCTCCTACAATGAGCAGTTCTTC
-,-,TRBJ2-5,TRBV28,CASRLAEETQYF,TGTGCCAGCAGATTAGCGGAAGAGACCCAGTACTTC
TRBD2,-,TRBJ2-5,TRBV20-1,CSASGTKRGDQETQYF,TGCAGTGCTAGTGGTACGAAGCGGGGGGACCAAGAGACCCAGTACTTC
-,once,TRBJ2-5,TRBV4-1,CASSQDIEGQETQYF,TGCGCCAGCAGCCAAGATATCGAGGGCCAAGAGACCCAGTACTTC
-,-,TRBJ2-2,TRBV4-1,CASSPQGISDTGELFF,TGCGCCAGCAGCCCACAGGGAATTTCAGACACCGGGGAGCTGTTTTTT
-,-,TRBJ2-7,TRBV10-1,CASRRNRDPFYEQYF,TGCGCCAGCAGAAGGAACAGAGATCCTTTCTACGAGCAGTACTTC
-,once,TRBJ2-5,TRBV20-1,CSASHPRPPQETQYF,TGCAGTGCTAGTCACCCTAGACCACCCCAAGAGACCCAGTACTTC
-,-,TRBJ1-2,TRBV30,CAWSVVARRRHGYTF,TGTGCCTGGAGTGTAGTTGCCAGGCGCCGGCATGGCTACACCTTC
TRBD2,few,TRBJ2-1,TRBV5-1,CASSLEPGLAGAEQFF,TGCGCCAGCAGCTTAGAGCCGGGACTAGCGGGGGCTGAGCAGTTCTTC
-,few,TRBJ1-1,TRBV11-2,CASTPGSEAFF,TGTGCCAGCACCCCGGGTTCTGAAGCTTTCTTT
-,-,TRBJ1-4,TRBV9,CASSVAGGRVYEKLFF,TGTGCCAGCAGCGTAGCGGGGGGCCGGGTATATGAAAAACTGTTTTTT
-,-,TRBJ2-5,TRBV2,CASNKGLETQYF,TGTGCCAGCAATAAGGGGCTCGAGACCCAGTACTTC